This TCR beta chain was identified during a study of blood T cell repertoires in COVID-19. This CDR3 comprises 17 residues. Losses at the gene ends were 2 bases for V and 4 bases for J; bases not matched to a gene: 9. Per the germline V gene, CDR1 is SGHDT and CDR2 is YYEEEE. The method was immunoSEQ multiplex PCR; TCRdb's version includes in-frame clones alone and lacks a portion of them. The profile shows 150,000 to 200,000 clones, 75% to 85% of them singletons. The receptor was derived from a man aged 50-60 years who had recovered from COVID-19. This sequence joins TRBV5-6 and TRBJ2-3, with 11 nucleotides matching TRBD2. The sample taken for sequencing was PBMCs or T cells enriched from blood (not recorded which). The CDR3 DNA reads TGTGCCAGCAGCTTCTATAGCGGGGGGGCCAGGGCAGATACGCAGTATTTT. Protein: CASSFYSGGARADTQYF. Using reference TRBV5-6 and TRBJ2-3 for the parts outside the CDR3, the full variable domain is DAGVTQSPTHLIKTRGQQVTLRCSPKSGHDTVSWYQQALGQGPQFIFQYYEEEERQRGNFPDRFSGHQFPNYSSELNVNALLLGDSALYLCASSFYSGGARADTQYFGPGTRLTVL.